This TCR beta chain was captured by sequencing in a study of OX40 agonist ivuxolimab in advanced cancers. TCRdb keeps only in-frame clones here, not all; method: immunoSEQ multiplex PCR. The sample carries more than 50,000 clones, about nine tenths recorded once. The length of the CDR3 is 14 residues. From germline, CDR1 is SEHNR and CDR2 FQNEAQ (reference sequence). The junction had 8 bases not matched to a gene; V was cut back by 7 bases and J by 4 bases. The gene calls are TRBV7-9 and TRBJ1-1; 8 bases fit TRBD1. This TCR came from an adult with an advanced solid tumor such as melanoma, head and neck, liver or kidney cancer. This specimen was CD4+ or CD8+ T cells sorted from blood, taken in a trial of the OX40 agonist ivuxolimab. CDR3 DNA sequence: TGTGCCAGCACCTGGAGGACAGGGACCACTGAAGCTTTCTTT. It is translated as CASTWRTGTTEAFF.